This passage covers 15 T cell receptor beta chains from one sample sequenced in a study of blood T cell repertoires in COVID-19. The data were produced by immunoSEQ multiplex PCR, yet TCRdb's version contains in-frame clones alone and is incomplete. The data hold about 300,000 clones, with approximately 82% observed a single time. Sequencing was performed on peripheral blood. The receptors come from a woman in her forties or fifties with acute or convalescent COVID-19.

V gene TRBV7-9 combines with J gene TRBJ2-1, with a possible D match to TRBD2 (6 bases). CDR3 length: 12 amino acids. CDR1 is SEHNR, CDR2 FQNEAQ, per germline (reference sequence). Trimming shortened V by 5 bases and J by 14 bases, and 16 bases separated the two germline ends. CDR3 in DNA: TGTGCCAGCAGCGACTCGGGACTTAGGAAGTTCTTC. As protein: CASSDSGLRKFF.

This sequence joins TRBV7-2 and TRBJ2-1; 7 bases are a match to TRBD1. Trimming removed 5 bases from V and 2 bases from J; junction bases left unmatched: 6. Germline lookup yields CDR1 SGHTA and CDR2 FQGNSA. The CDR3 sequence is 15 residues long. Here the CDR3 reads CASSISGTAYNEQFF. The CDR3 DNA is TGTGCCAGCAGCATCTCCGGGACAGCCTACAATGAGCAGTTCTTC.

This clone was counted once. The J gene is TRBJ1-4, the V gene TRBV3-1 (or the pseudogene TRBV3-2); D is unresolved. The CDR3 is 15 amino acids. Trimming removed 1 base at V and 5 bases at J, with 11 bases between. CDR1 is LGHDT and CDR2 is YNNKEL in the germline V gene (reference sequence). The CDR3 sequence: CASSQVGGSNEKLFF. CDR3 coding DNA: TGTGCCAGCAGCCAAGTCGGAGGGTCGAATGAAAAACTGTTTTTT.

CDR3 residues: CASSRSGDRAMMDYGYTF. CDR3 coding DNA: TGTGCCAGCAGCCGAAGCGGGGACAGGGCAATGATGGACTATGGCTACACCTTC. The chain is built from TRBV3-1 (or the pseudogene TRBV3-2) and TRBJ1-2, with 9 nucleotides matching TRBD1. Germline values: CDR1 LGHDT, CDR2 YNNKEL (reference sequence). The CDR3 covers 18 residues. The V segment lost 4 bases and the J segment 3 bases; nucleotides outside the gene matches: 15.

This clone was seen a single time. The J gene is TRBJ1-2, the V gene TRBV5-1; TRBD1 matches 7 bases. The CDR3 is 13 amino acids. Trimming removed 4 bases from V and 6 bases from J; junction bases left unmatched: 6. CDR1 and CDR2 (germline): SGHRS, YFSETQ. The CDR3 region has the DNA TGCGCCAGCAGCCCAGGGACAGCAAATGGCTACACCTTC. It yields the protein CASSPGTANGYTF.

This chain links TRBV4-1 with TRBJ2-2; D may be TRBD2 (5 bases). The CDR3 totals 15 residues. Trimming removed 1 base at V and 5 bases at J, with 11 bases between. Germline CDR1 is MGHRA and CDR2 is YSYEKL. This chain's CDR3 is CASSQAGKTTGELFF. CDR3 sequence (DNA): TGCGCCAGCAGCCAAGCGGGGAAGACAACCGGGGAGCTGTTTTTT.

The V gene is TRBV10-3, the J gene TRBJ2-1; 10 nucleotides align to TRBD2. This CDR3 is built from 15 residues. Germline CDR1 ENHRY, CDR2 SYGVKD. V lost 7 bases and J lost 10; bases outside the gene matches: 13. As DNA, the CDR3 is TGTGCCATCAAGGATCCAACTAGCGGGATCGGGGAGCAGTTCTTC. Its translation: CAIKDPTSGIGEQFF.

V is TRBV5-1 and J is TRBJ1-1; 9 bases agree with TRBD1. CDR1 is SGHRS, CDR2 YFSETQ, per germline. CDR3 size: 14 residues. V gave up 4 bases and J gave up 11 bases; unmatched junction bases: 12. CDR3 in amino acids: CASSEGQGGMGAFF. The CDR3 DNA reads as TGCGCCAGCAGCGAGGGACAGGGAGGAATGGGGGCTTTCTTT.

V is TRBV9 and J is TRBJ1-1; TRBD1 matches 10 bases. V lost 3 bases and J lost 5; bases outside the gene matches: 7. CDR1 is SGDLS and CDR2 is YYNGEE in the germline V gene. The CDR3 is made up of 15 amino acids. The CDR3 coding sequence is TGTGCCAGCAGCGAACCCGGGACAGGGGAAACTGAAGCTTTCTTT. Amino acids: CASSEPGTGETEAFF.

V is TRBV6-6 and J is TRBJ2-1, with 8 bases fitting TRBD2. The trim removed 0 bases at V and 7 bases at J, leaving 8 bases unmatched. The germline CDR1 and CDR2 sequences are MNHNY and SVGAGI (reference sequence). The CDR3 spans 16 residues. The CDR3 nucleotides read TGTGCCAGCAGTTACTCGACGGGGGGGCTAGGGAATGAGCAGTTCTTC. As protein: CASSYSTGGLGNEQFF.

The chain combines TRBV24-1 with TRBJ1-1, with a possible D match to TRBD1 (6 bases). This CDR3 has 15 residues. Trimming left V 2 bases short and J 6 bases short, with 15 bases between. The germline V gene has CDR1 KGHDR and CDR2 SFDVKD. The CDR3 is CATSDSQGKGSEAFF. The CDR3 bases are TGTGCCACCAGTGATTCACAGGGAAAGGGGTCTGAAGCTTTCTTT.

The chain couples TRBV30 to TRBJ2-1, with a possible D match to TRBD1 (6 bases). Germline V gene data show CDR1 as GTSNPN and CDR2 as SVGIG (reference sequence). V dropped 0 bases and J dropped 3 bases, with 6 bases sitting between them. The CDR3 loop spans 13 amino acids. The CDR3 sequence is CAWSVQGYNEQFF. CDR3 DNA: TGTGCCTGGAGTGTACAGGGCTACAATGAGCAGTTCTTC.

This clone is a singleton in its sample. The J gene is TRBJ2-1, the V gene TRBV10-3; 11 nucleotides line up with TRBD2. CDR1 and CDR2 (germline): ENHRY, SYGVKD. The CDR3 totals 15 residues. V was pared by 2 bases and J by 9 bases, with 6 bases of the junction left unmatched. The CDR3 coding sequence is TGTGCCATCAGTGAGACTAGCGGGAGTGATGGTGAGCAGTTCTTC. Its protein product is CAISETSGSDGEQFF.

The rearrangement joins TRBV24-1 to TRBJ1-1; 10 bases align to TRBD1. The CDR3 loop spans 16 amino acids. CDR1 is KGHDR, CDR2 SFDVKD, per germline. Trimming at V came to 5 bases and at J to 3 bases, leaving 8 bases not matched to a gene. As DNA, the CDR3 is TGTGCCACCAGTGGGACAGGGGGGAAGGGATACACTGAAGCTTTCTTT. Amino acid sequence: CATSGTGGKGYTEAFF.

This chain links TRBV30 with TRBJ2-5; perhaps TRBD1 as D (6 bases). The CDR3 extends over 14 amino acids. CDR1 is GTSNPN, CDR2 SVGIG, per germline (reference sequence). The V end was cut by 4 bases, the J end by 1 base, with 13 bases between. The CDR3 coding sequence is TGTGCCTGGACTAGGGACACCTTCCAAGAGACCCAGTACTTC. Protein: CAWTRDTFQETQYF.